The 32 T cell receptor beta chains below were found in one sample sequenced in a study of T-cell reconstitution after alpha-beta-depleted transplantation in children. Unique molecular identifiers featured in how the TCRbeta library was prepared. Each CDR3 protein is one row after TCRdb ran MiXCR on the PCR reads. This sample has 600,000 to 700,000 distinct CDR3 sequences; over 15% occur once, and the top ten carry 1.1%. Source: PBMCs from the stem cell graft donor, taken from the stem cell graft. The receptor source for this set is a human donor who donated a stem cell graft to a child with acute myeloid leukemia.

Many counts were recorded for this clonotype. The V and J genes are TRBV20-1 and TRBJ2-1; 10 bases match TRBD2. With 3 bases clipped from V and 0 bases from J, the junction kept 11 bases outside the gene matches. The CDR3 covers 18 residues. From germline, CDR1 is DFQATT and CDR2 SNEGSKA (reference sequence). Written as DNA, the CDR3 is TGCAGTGCTAGTGAAGCGGGGGGGCGGGGGAGCTCCTACAATGAGCAGTTCTTC. Residues: CSASEAGGRGSSYNEQFF.

The genes are TRBV2 and TRBJ2-1, with TRBD2 as a possible D gene (7 bases). V lost 11 bases and J 6 bases, leaving 35 bases between the germline ends. Germline V gene data show CDR1 as SNHLY and CDR2 as FYNNEI. The CDR3 is made up of 19 amino acids. The CDR3 reads CALSSNRFRGAPPFNEQFF. The CDR3 nucleotides read TGTGCCCTCAGTTCCAACCGCTTCCGGGGGGCGCCTCCGTTCAATGAGCAGTTCTTC.

The chain recombines TRBV30 with TRBJ2-1; D gene uncertain. Trimming removed 0 bases from V and 7 bases from J, with 10 bases in between. The length of the CDR3 is 13 residues. Germline V gives CDR1 GTSNPN, CDR2 SVGIG (reference sequence). The CDR3: CAWSVWQINEQFF. In DNA form, the CDR3 reads TGTGCCTGGAGTGTCTGGCAGATTAATGAGCAGTTCTTC.

The gene calls are TRBV2 and TRBJ2-1; D gene uncertain. Per germline, CDR1 SNHLY and CDR2 FYNNEI. The CDR3 consists of 14 residues. Trimming shortened V by 5 bases and J by 0 bases, and 8 bases separated the two germline ends. This CDR3 reads CASSRVPSYNEQFF. CDR3 nucleotides: TGTGCCAGCAGTCGGGTCCCCTCCTACAATGAGCAGTTCTTC.

Of note for this clonotype: One end of the junction varies from germline; a read error may be responsible. The rearrangement uses TRBV20-1 and TRBJ2-5, with D possibly matching TRBD2 (7 bases). Germline V gene lookup returns CDR1 DFQATT and CDR2 SNEGSKA (reference sequence). The CDR3 totals 17 residues. The CDR3 DNA reads as TGCTGTGCTAGAGGTCATTGGGCGGGGGCCCTGGGGGAGACCCAGTACTTC. The encoded protein is CCARGHWAGALGETQYF.

The DNA of the CDR3 is TGTGCCAGCTCACCAGATGCGGGGCGAGAGACCCAGTACTTC. It is translated as CASSPDAGRETQYF. V gene TRBV18 combines with J gene TRBJ2-5; weak D call: TRBD2 (6 bases). Deletions cut 2 bases from V and 4 bases from J, with 11 bases between. The CDR3 has 14 amino acids. CDR1 and CDR2 from the germline V gene are KGHSH and LQKENI.

This chain links TRBV5-1 with TRBJ1-2; unclear D gene. The germline V and J ends were trimmed by 1 base and 1 base, with 8 bases remaining between them. The germline V gene encodes CDR1 SGHRS and CDR2 YFSETQ. The CDR3 is 14 residues long. CDR3 loop: CASSLSDVNYGYTF. In DNA, the CDR3 is TGCGCCAGCAGCTTGTCAGACGTTAACTATGGCTACACCTTC. Full variable domain (rest looked up from reference TRBV5-1 and TRBJ1-2): KAGVTQTPRYLIKTRGQQVTLSCSPISGHRSVSWYQQTPGQGLQFLFEYFSETQRNKGNFPGRFSGRQFSNSRSEMNVSTLELGDSALYLCASSLSDVNYGYTFGSGTRLTVV.

There are many counts of this clonotype. CDR3 DNA: TGTGCCAGCAGGGGGGCCTCCTACGAGCAGTACTTC. Translation: CASRGASYEQYF. The chain employs TRBV7-2 and TRBJ2-7; possibly TRBD1 for D (6 bases). The CDR3 is made up of 12 amino acids. V lost 6 bases and J lost 0, with 6 bases in between. The germline V gene encodes CDR1 SGHTA and CDR2 FQGNSA.

The V call is TRBV4-3, the J call TRBJ2-7, with D possibly TRBD2 on 5 matching bases. The CDR3 is made up of 15 amino acids. From germline, CDR1 is LGHNA and CDR2 YSLEER. V lost 0 bases and J lost 7, with 16 bases in between. CDR3 amino acids: CASSQDAEARQEQYF. The CDR3 coding sequence is TGCGCCAGCAGCCAAGACGCGGAGGCACGGCAAGAGCAGTACTTC.

The table lists this clonotype with a few counts. The J gene is TRBJ2-2, the V gene TRBV10-1; D may be TRBD1 (6 bases). The germline V and J ends were trimmed by 7 bases and 4 bases, with 10 bases remaining between them. Per germline, CDR1 WNHNN and CDR2 SYGVQD (reference sequence). This CDR3 spans 13 amino acids. The CDR3 is CASKGGGTGELFF. CDR3 DNA sequence: TGCGCCAGCAAAGGGGGTGGCACCGGGGAGCTGTTTTTT.

A remark on this clonotype: This may be a read error, as it is one base from a much larger clone. The chain recombines TRBV20-1 with TRBJ1-6; D is unclear. The germline gives CDR1 DFQATT, CDR2 SNEGSKA (reference sequence). This CDR3 has 16 residues. As DNA, the CDR3 is TGCTGTGCTAGCACTGTGATTGGCACCTATAATTCACCCCTCCACTTT. Translation: CCASTVIGTYNSPLHF.

The gene calls are TRBV7-9 and TRBJ1-2; D is uncertain. CDR1 is SEHNR and CDR2 is FQNEAQ in the germline V gene (reference sequence). CDR3 length: 15 residues. V lost 4 bases and J lost 0, with 12 bases in between. The DNA for the CDR3 is TGTGCCAGCAGCTCTCCGCAGAGATCTAACTATGGCTACACCTTC. Its protein is CASSSPQRSNYGYTF.

V gene TRBV18 combines with J gene TRBJ2-4; the D gene is possibly TRBD1 (6 bases). The germline V gene encodes CDR1 KGHSH and CDR2 LQKENI. The CDR3 contains 16 residues. Trimming left V 4 bases short and J 6 bases short, with 19 bases between. CDR3 DNA sequence: TGTGCCAGCTCACTGGACAGTGGGTTGGCTAGAAACATTCAGTACTTC. Its translation: CASSLDSGLARNIQYF.

In this sample, this clonotype turned up a few times. The chain recombines TRBV12-3 or TRBV12-4 with TRBJ2-7; D remains ambiguous. The CDR3 is 15 amino acids. V was pared by 7 bases and J by 2 bases, with 18 bases between. As DNA, the CDR3 is TGTGCCAGCACCCCCTCGCCAGACGTTCCCTACGAGCAGTACTTC. Translation: CASTPSPDVPYEQYF.

This clonotype was recorded at least ten times. This rearrangement joins TRBV15 to TRBJ2-3, with TRBD1 matching 10 bases. V dropped 5 bases and J dropped 3; count of bases not matched to a gene: 8. Germline CDR1 and CDR2: LNHNV and YYDKDF (reference sequence). This CDR3 contains 16 residues. The CDR3 loop is CATSADPGQGTDTQYF. The CDR3 DNA follows: TGTGCCACCAGCGCAGATCCGGGACAGGGGACAGATACGCAGTATTTT. Full variable domain (remainder filled in from reference TRBV15 and TRBJ2-3): DAMVIQNPRYQVTQFGKPVTLSCSQTLNHNVMYWYQQKSSQAPKLLFHYYDKDFNNEADTPDNFQSRRPNTSFCFLDIRSPGLGDTAMYLCATSADPGQGTDTQYFGPGTRLTVL.

This clonotype showed up many times. The chain has TRBV12-3 or TRBV12-4 and TRBJ1-1; D is unresolved. Trimming removed 4 bases at V and 5 bases at J, with 20 bases between. This CDR3 has 16 amino acids. CDR3 DNA sequence: TGTGCCAGCAGTTCGCCAGGCATTAGAGGCCGGACTGAAGCTTTCTTT. The encoded protein is CASSSPGIRGRTEAFF.

The table lists this clonotype with a few counts. V usage is TRBV15 and J usage is TRBJ1-5; no firm D call. V lost 3 bases and J lost 0, with 9 bases in between. The CDR3 is 15 amino acids. Germline CDR1 is LNHNV and CDR2 is YYDKDF (reference sequence). CDR3 sequence (DNA): TGTGCCACCAGCAGGGCGCGTTATAGCAATCAGCCCCAGCATTTT. The encoded protein is CATSRARYSNQPQHF.

This clonotype was counted between two and nine times. The chain employs TRBV6-1 and TRBJ1-5; unclear D gene. The germline V gene encodes CDR1 MNHNS and CDR2 SASEGT. The CDR3 is 15 amino acids. V was shortened by 3 bases and J by 6 bases, with 15 bases between the two germline ends. CDR3 in amino acids: CASSEWGRSVQPQHF. The CDR3 DNA follows: TGTGCCAGCAGTGAGTGGGGAAGGAGCGTTCAGCCCCAGCATTTT.

In its sample, this clonotype was seen a few times. V usage is TRBV4-3 and J usage is TRBJ2-7; possible D gene TRBD2, 5 bases. Germline-derived CDR1 and CDR2 are LGHNA and YSLEER. CDR3 length: 15 residues. V lost 2 bases and J 7 bases, leaving 18 bases between the germline ends. The CDR3 loop reads CASSQSFRGNREQYF. Here the CDR3 DNA reads TGCGCCAGCAGCCAAAGTTTTCGGGGTAATAGGGAGCAGTACTTC.

This rearrangement joins TRBV12-3 or TRBV12-4 to TRBJ2-3; D gene uncertain. The CDR3 consists of 14 residues. V was cut by 7 bases and J by 5 bases, with 16 bases left in between. The CDR3 nucleotides read TGTGCCAGCATTATGGGCCCCACTCGAGATACGCAGTATTTT. Amino acid sequence: CASIMGPTRDTQYF.

As to this clonotype: With a much larger clone just one base away, this may be a read error. The gene calls are TRBV20-1 and TRBJ2-1, with D maybe TRBD2 (6 bases). CDR1 is DFQATT, CDR2 SNEGSKA, per germline (reference sequence). CDR3 length: 13 amino acids. Here the CDR3 DNA reads TGCAGTGCTAAGGGACTGGGCTACAATGGGCAGTTCTTC. Protein sequence: CSAKGLGYNGQFF.

This clonotype was seen only a few times. This chain links TRBV4-1 with TRBJ1-1; no firm D call. Germline loops: CDR1 MGHRA, CDR2 YSYEKL. Trimming stripped 1 base from V and 6 bases from J, with 9 bases between. The CDR3 covers 13 residues. In DNA, the CDR3 is TGCGCCAGCAGCCAAGGTCTGGTCCCTGAAGCTTTCTTT. This translates into CASSQGLVPEAFF.

A note on this clonotype: With a much larger clone just one base away, this may be a read error. As the CDR3 is not closed by the conserved phenylalanine or tryptophan, this likely results from a read error. This chain uses TRBV20-1 with TRBJ2-2; TRBD2 might be the D (6 bases). V lost 5 bases and J 4 bases, leaving 17 bases between the germline ends. CDR3 size: 15 residues. Germline lookup yields CDR1 DFQATT and CDR2 SNEGSKA (reference sequence). The CDR3 region is CSARRRSRGTGELFV. The DNA for the CDR3 is TGCAGTGCTCGACGCCGTTCGCGGGGCACCGGGGAGCTGTTTGTT.

V gene TRBV12-3 or TRBV12-4 combines with J gene TRBJ2-7, with D perhaps matching TRBD2 (6 bases). Trimming left V 3 bases short and J 9 bases short, with 9 bases between. The CDR3 is 11 residues long. CDR3 sequence (DNA): TGTGCCAGCAGTTTGGTGGGGGGGCAGTACTTC. Translated, it gives CASSLVGGQYF.

This clonotype appeared once. This rearrangement joins TRBV2 to TRBJ1-6; 8 bases map to TRBD1. CDR1 and CDR2 from the germline V gene are SNHLY and FYNNEI. V lost 8 bases to trimming and J lost 6 bases; unmatched junction nucleotides: 9. The CDR3 is 15 amino acids. The CDR3 sequence: CASRGRDRLNSPLHF. The CDR3 DNA sequence: TGTGCCAGCCGGGGTCGGGACAGGCTTAATTCACCCCTCCACTTT. Variable domain in full (rest from reference TRBV2 and TRBJ1-6): EPEVTQTPSHQVTQMGQEVILRCVPISNHLYFYWYRQILGQKVEFLVSFYNNEISEKSEIFDDQFSVERPDGSNFTLKIRSTKLEDSAMYFCASRGRDRLNSPLHFGNGTRLTVT.

This clonotype showed up many times. This chain links TRBV15 with TRBJ2-1, with 7 bases that match TRBD2. Germline V gene sequence: CDR1 LNHNV, CDR2 YYDKDF (reference sequence). The CDR3 consists of 17 residues. The V gene end was trimmed by 0 bases and the J gene end by 7 bases; junction bases not matched to a gene: 12. The DNA for the CDR3 is TGTGCCACCAGCAGAGATTCTTCAAAGCGGGGCGTGAATGAGCAGTTCTTC. It codes for CATSRDSSKRGVNEQFF. Together with reference TRBV15 and TRBJ2-1, the CDR3 gives the full variable domain: DAMVIQNPRYQVTQFGKPVTLSCSQTLNHNVMYWYQQKSSQAPKLLFHYYDKDFNNEADTPDNFQSRRPNTSFCFLDIRSPGLGDTAMYLCATSRDSSKRGVNEQFFGPGTRLTVL.

This clonotype was detected ten times or more. The chain links TRBV20-1 to TRBJ1-1, with D hard to call. The CDR3 is made up of 11 amino acids. Germline CDR1 DFQATT, CDR2 SNEGSKA (reference sequence). V was shortened by 1 base and J by 8 bases, with 8 bases between the two germline ends. Here the CDR3 DNA reads TGCAGTGCTAGAGGTGGACCAGAAGCTTTCTTT. Residues: CSARGGPEAFF.

This clonotype was seen at least ten times. The rearrangement links TRBV20-1 to TRBJ2-3; 10 bases are a match to TRBD2. This CDR3 spans 16 amino acids. J gave up 2 bases and V 4 bases, and 9 bases lay outside the gene matches. Germline CDR1 and CDR2: DFQATT and SNEGSKA (reference sequence). CDR3 nucleotide sequence: TGCAGTGCTAACCTCAGGACTAGCGGATCCACAGATACGCAGTATTTT. Encoded protein: CSANLRTSGSTDTQYF.

This clonotype was counted ten times or more. The chain links TRBV12-3 or TRBV12-4 to TRBJ2-7, with D unclear. Trimming cost V 4 bases and J 0 bases, with 7 bases left between them. The CDR3 spans 13 residues. CDR3 in amino acids: CASSYGYSYEQYF. The CDR3, as DNA: TGTGCCAGCAGTTACGGGTACTCCTACGAGCAGTACTTC.

J is TRBJ2-5 and V is TRBV2; TRBD2 aligns across 7 bases. The CDR3 runs to 14 residues. Germline assignment: CDR1 SNHLY and CDR2 FYNNEI. V was clipped by 6 bases and J by 3 bases; unmatched bases: 7. CDR3 sequence: CASRTGAGEETQYF. The CDR3 DNA sequence: TGTGCCAGCAGGACTGGGGCGGGGGAAGAGACCCAGTACTTC.

The J gene is TRBJ2-2, the V gene TRBV6-1; 7 nucleotides align to TRBD1. The CDR3 runs 14 residues. The J segment lost 6 bases and the V segment lost 6 bases, leaving 7 bases of the junction unmatched. Germline V gene lookup returns CDR1 MNHNS and CDR2 SASEGT. Here the CDR3 DNA reads TGTGCCAGCAGAAGGACCACAGGGGCCGGGGAGCTGTTTTTT. It encodes CASRRTTGAGELFF.

The chain is built from TRBV12-3 or TRBV12-4 and TRBJ2-7; D gene ambiguous. The CDR3 runs to 14 residues. Trimming stripped 6 bases from V and 2 bases from J, with 14 bases between. The DNA for the CDR3 is TGTGCCAGCAGCTACGGCGTTTTAGCCTACGAGCAGTACTTC. It is translated as CASSYGVLAYEQYF.